The rows below give T cell receptor beta chains drawn from one sample of a study of T-cell reconstitution after alpha-beta-depleted transplantation in children. TCRdb re-analysed the PCR reads in MiXCR, keeping a single row per CDR3 protein. The table includes 65,000 to 85,000 distinct CDR3 sequences, about a tenth detected once. Sequencing was performed on PBMCs, taken before TCRalphabeta/CD19-depleted stem cell transplant. Receptors originate from a boy younger than 18 with acute myeloid leukemia, due to receive a stem cell transplant. CDR3s leave out the opening cysteine and the closing phenylalanine or tryptophan. The order of the fields is V gene, J gene, CDR3 protein.

v_gene: TRBV25-1; j_gene: TRBJ2-1; CDR3aa: ASSEGSGGTPYNEQF
v_gene: TRBV28; j_gene: TRBJ2-5; CDR3aa: ASSLVGFGETQY
v_gene: TRBV7-9; j_gene: TRBJ2-2; CDR3aa: ASSFSSGKVYTGELF
v_gene: TRBV28; j_gene: TRBJ2-3; CDR3aa: ASSLRQGSLDTQY
v_gene: TRBV27; j_gene: TRBJ1-2; CDR3aa: ASSWDRSYGYT
v_gene: TRBV5-1; j_gene: TRBJ1-1; CDR3aa: ASSQKVRENTEAF
v_gene: TRBV27; j_gene: TRBJ2-2; CDR3aa: ASSLLDWGGTGELF
v_gene: TRBV18; j_gene: TRBJ2-7; CDR3aa: ASSPPSSYEQY
v_gene: TRBV7-2; j_gene: TRBJ1-5; CDR3aa: ASSSDYSNQPQH
v_gene: TRBV11-1; j_gene: TRBJ2-3; CDR3aa: ASSNPGQGMAHYTDTQY
v_gene: TRBV7-2; j_gene: TRBJ2-1; CDR3aa: ASSRDWDNEQF
v_gene: TRBV7-6; j_gene: TRBJ2-3; CDR3aa: ASSLLAAGITDTQY
v_gene: TRBV7-2; j_gene: TRBJ2-1; CDR3aa: ASSLAGGREQF
v_gene: TRBV25-1; j_gene: TRBJ2-1; CDR3aa: ASSEKLPGAYNEQF
v_gene: TRBV7-2; j_gene: TRBJ2-5; CDR3aa: ASSSRLTGVARETQY
v_gene: TRBV6-5; j_gene: TRBJ1-5; CDR3aa: ASSYLTGGNQPQH
v_gene: TRBV20-1; j_gene: TRBJ1-4; CDR3aa: SAPKVGMEKLF
v_gene: TRBV7-6; j_gene: TRBJ2-7; CDR3aa: ASSQGVGAGASLPQY
v_gene: TRBV12-3/TRBV12-4; j_gene: TRBJ2-1; CDR3aa: ASSLGVTSL
v_gene: TRBV10-3; j_gene: TRBJ1-3; CDR3aa: AIRFEGSGNTIY
v_gene: TRBV6-1; j_gene: TRBJ1-3; CDR3aa: AERESEGQEGSGNTIY
v_gene: TRBV20-1; j_gene: TRBJ2-5; CDR3aa: SARVRGGQETQY
v_gene: TRBV7-7; j_gene: TRBJ2-5; CDR3aa: ASSLDRDPQY
v_gene: TRBV12-3/TRBV12-4; j_gene: TRBJ1-4; CDR3aa: ASSLYGREKLF
v_gene: TRBV28; j_gene: TRBJ2-7; CDR3aa: ASSRLPGGEQY
v_gene: TRBV29-1; j_gene: TRBJ1-3; CDR3aa: SVFIPGVSGNTIY
v_gene: TRBV18; j_gene: TRBJ2-1; CDR3aa: ASSRPSLGYNEQF
v_gene: TRBV6-5; j_gene: TRBJ2-6; CDR3aa: ASSYPSGATGANVLT
v_gene: TRBV6-1; j_gene: TRBJ1-2; CDR3aa: AIAPGPRSGYT
v_gene: TRBV6-6; j_gene: TRBJ2-7; CDR3aa: ASSRSYEQY
v_gene: TRBV7-2; j_gene: TRBJ2-1; CDR3aa: ASSLGDRGPHNEQF
v_gene: TRBV7-2; j_gene: TRBJ1-5; CDR3aa: ASSLAPGGGQPQH
v_gene: TRBV28; j_gene: TRBJ1-2; CDR3aa: ASRATGTGYGYT
v_gene: TRBV7-2; j_gene: TRBJ1-5; CDR3aa: ASSLWENQPQH
v_gene: TRBV5-1; j_gene: TRBJ1-1; CDR3aa: ASSLEQQRTEAF
v_gene: TRBV29-1; j_gene: TRBJ1-4; CDR3aa: SVFMRLNEKLF
v_gene: TRBV5-1; j_gene: TRBJ2-1; CDR3aa: ASSLTGPDIPYNEQF
v_gene: TRBV5-1; j_gene: TRBJ2-3; CDR3aa: ASSLALLSPGDTQY
v_gene: TRBV7-9; j_gene: TRBJ2-7; CDR3aa: ASSLAHEQY
v_gene: TRBV28; j_gene: TRBJ2-5; CDR3aa: AARDDRGNKETQY
v_gene: TRBV3-1; j_gene: TRBJ2-5; CDR3aa: ATSGQAGIMETQY
v_gene: TRBV11-3; j_gene: TRBJ2-2; CDR3aa: ASSLVGTNTGELF
v_gene: TRBV7-2; j_gene: TRBJ2-7; CDR3aa: ASSLGRGNYEQY